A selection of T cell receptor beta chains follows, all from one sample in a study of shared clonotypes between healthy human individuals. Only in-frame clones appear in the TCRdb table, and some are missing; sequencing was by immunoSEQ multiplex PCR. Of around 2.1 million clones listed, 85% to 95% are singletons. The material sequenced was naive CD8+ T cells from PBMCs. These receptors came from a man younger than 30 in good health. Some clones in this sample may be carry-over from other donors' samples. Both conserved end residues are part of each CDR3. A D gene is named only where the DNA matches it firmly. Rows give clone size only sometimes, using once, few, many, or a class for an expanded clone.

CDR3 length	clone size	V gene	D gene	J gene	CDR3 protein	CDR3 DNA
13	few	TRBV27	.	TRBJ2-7	CASSYRGGYEQYF	TGTGCCAGCAGTTACAGGGGAGGCTACGAGCAGTACTTC
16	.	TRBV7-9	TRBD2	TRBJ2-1	CASSLLGLAVNNEQFF	TGTGCCAGCAGCTTATTGGGACTAGCGGTAAACAATGAGCAGTTCTTC
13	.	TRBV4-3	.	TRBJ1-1	CASSQDRGAEAFF	TGCGCCAGCAGCCAAGATCGGGGCGCTGAAGCTTTCTTT
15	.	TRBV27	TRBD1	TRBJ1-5	CASSLTGGANQPQHF	TGTGCCAGCAGCCTGACAGGGGGAGCGAATCAGCCCCAGCATTTT
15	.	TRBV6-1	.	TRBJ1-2	CASSEVGSGTYGYTF	TGTGCCAGCAGTGAAGTAGGCTCCGGGACCTATGGCTACACCTTC
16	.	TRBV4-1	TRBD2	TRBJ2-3	CASSLRLAGVADTQYF	TGCGCCAGCAGCCTCAGACTAGCGGGAGTCGCAGATACGCAGTATTTT
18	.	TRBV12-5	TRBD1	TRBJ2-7	CASALGGDRDVSGDEQYF	TGTGCTAGTGCCTTGGGTGGGGACAGGGATGTTAGTGGCGACGAGCAGTACTTC
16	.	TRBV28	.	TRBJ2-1	CASTIGEEAGWNEQFF	TGTGCCAGCACCATCGGGGAGGAGGCGGGATGGAATGAGCAGTTCTTC
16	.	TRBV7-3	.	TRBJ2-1	CASSLMGRSSYNEQFF	TGTGCCAGCAGCTTAATGGGGCGGAGCTCCTACAATGAGCAGTTCTTC
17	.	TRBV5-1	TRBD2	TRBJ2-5	CASSLEGTSGRIETQYF	TGCGCCAGCAGCTTGGAGGGGACTAGCGGGAGGATAGAGACCCAGTACTTC
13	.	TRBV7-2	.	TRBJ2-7	CASSLGGPGEQYF	TGTGCCAGCAGCCTCGGAGGGCCTGGGGAGCAGTACTTC
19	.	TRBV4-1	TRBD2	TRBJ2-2	CASSQEGSGRAYFAGELFF	TGCGCCAGCAGCCAAGAAGGTAGCGGGAGGGCCTATTTCGCCGGGGAGCTGTTTTTT
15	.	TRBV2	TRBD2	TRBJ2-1	CASSGLARPGGEQFF	TGTGCCAGCAGTGGACTAGCGAGGCCGGGAGGGGAGCAGTTCTTC
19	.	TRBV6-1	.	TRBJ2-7	CASSKGTETFAPNIYEQYF	TGTGCCAGCAGTAAAGGCACTGAGACATTCGCCCCCAACATCTACGAGCAGTACTTC
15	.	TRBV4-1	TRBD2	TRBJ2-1	CASSELAGGNNEQFF	TGCGCCAGCAGCGAGCTAGCGGGAGGGAACAATGAGCAGTTCTTC
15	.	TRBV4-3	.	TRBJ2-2	CASSLAGTYTGELFF	TGCGCCAGCAGCCTCGCCGGGACTTACACCGGGGAGCTGTTTTTT
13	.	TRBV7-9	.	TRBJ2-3	CASINYQGDTQYF	TGTGCCAGCATCAACTACCAAGGGGATACGCAGTATTTT
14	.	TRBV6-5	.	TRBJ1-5	CASSYGSRGQPQHF	TGTGCCAGCAGTTACGGGTCGAGGGGACAGCCCCAGCATTTT
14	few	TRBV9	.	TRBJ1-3	CASSVEGSGNTIYF	TGTGCCAGCAGCGTAGAAGGCTCTGGAAACACCATATATTTT
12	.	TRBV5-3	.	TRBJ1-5	CARRPGYQPQHF	TGTGCCAGAAGACCTGGTTATCAGCCCCAGCATTTT
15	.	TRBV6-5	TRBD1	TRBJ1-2	CASSPVDRVIGGYTF	TGTGCCAGCAGTCCCGTTGACAGGGTAATAGGCGGCTACACCTTC
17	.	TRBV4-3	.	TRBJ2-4	CASSQLTVLVAKNIQYF	TGCGCCAGCAGCCAATTGACAGTCCTTGTAGCCAAAAACATTCAGTACTTC
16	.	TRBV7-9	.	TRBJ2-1	CASSLERLGTHNEQFF	TGTGCCAGCAGCCTAGAACGCCTGGGGACCCACAATGAGCAGTTCTTC
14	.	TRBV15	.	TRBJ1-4	CATSRGTFNEKLFF	TGTGCCACCAGCAGAGGTACCTTTAATGAAAAACTGTTTTTT
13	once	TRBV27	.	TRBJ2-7	CASSPTGSQEQYF	TGTGCCAGCAGCCCAACAGGGTCACAAGAGCAGTACTTC
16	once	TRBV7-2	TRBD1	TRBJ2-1	CASSHRQGEGANEQFF	TGTGCCAGCAGCCATAGACAGGGGGAGGGAGCCAATGAGCAGTTCTTC
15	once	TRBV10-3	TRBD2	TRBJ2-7	CAISAREDGVHEQYF	TGTGCCATCAGTGCGCGGGAGGATGGAGTCCACGAGCAGTACTTC
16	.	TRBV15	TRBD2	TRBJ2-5	CATSRGISGREETQYF	TGTGCCACCAGCAGAGGTATCAGCGGGAGGGAGGAGACCCAGTACTTC
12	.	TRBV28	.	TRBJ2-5	CASSLWTETQYF	TGTGCCAGCAGTTTATGGACCGAGACCCAGTACTTC
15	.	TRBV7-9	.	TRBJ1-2	CASSLAGLASYGYTF	TGTGCCAGCAGCTTAGCTGGGTTGGCGTCCTATGGCTACACCTTC
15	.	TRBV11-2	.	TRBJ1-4	CASSLVGRLNEKLFF	TGTGCCAGCAGCTTAGTGGGTCGGCTGAATGAAAAACTGTTTTTT
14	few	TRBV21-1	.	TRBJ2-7	CASSKGTSWYEQYF	TGTGCCAGCAGCAAAGGTACTAGCTGGTACGAGCAGTACTTC
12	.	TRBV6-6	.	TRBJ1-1	CASSSPLAEAFF	TGTGCCAGCAGTTCCCCCTTGGCTGAAGCTTTCTTT
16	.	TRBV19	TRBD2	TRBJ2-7	CASSIGAGLAVYEQYF	TGTGCCAGTAGTATTGGTGCGGGACTAGCGGTCTACGAGCAGTACTTC
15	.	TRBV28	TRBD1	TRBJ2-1	CASSLGDSAYNEQFF	TGTGCCAGCAGTTTAGGGGACAGCGCCTACAATGAGCAGTTCTTC
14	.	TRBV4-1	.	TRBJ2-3	CASSQVPGTDTQYF	TGCGCCAGCAGCCAAGTCCCAGGAACAGATACGCAGTATTTT
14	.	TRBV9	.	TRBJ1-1	CASSPKGVNTEAFF	TGTGCCAGCAGCCCGAAGGGTGTGAACACTGAAGCTTTCTTT
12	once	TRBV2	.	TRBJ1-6	CASRGANSPLHF	TGTGCCAGCCGGGGAGCTAATTCACCCCTCCACTTT
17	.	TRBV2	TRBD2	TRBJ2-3	CASSEMYSSGSTDTQYF	TGTGCCAGCAGTGAAATGTATTCTAGCGGGAGCACAGATACGCAGTATTTT
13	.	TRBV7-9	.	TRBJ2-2	CASPGSDTGELFF	TGTGCCAGCCCGGGGAGTGACACCGGGGAGCTGTTTTTT
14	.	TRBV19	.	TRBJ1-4	CASSPQKGWEKLFF	TGTGCCAGTAGTCCCCAAAAGGGTTGGGAAAAACTGTTTTTT
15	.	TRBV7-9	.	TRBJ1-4	CASSLVGREGEKLFF	TGTGCCAGCAGCTTAGTTGGCAGGGAGGGGGAAAAACTGTTTTTT
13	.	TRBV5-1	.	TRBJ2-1	CASSGDFYNEQFF	TGCGCCAGCAGCGGGGACTTCTACAATGAGCAGTTCTTC
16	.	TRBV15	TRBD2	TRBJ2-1	CATSSLLAGPYNEQFF	TGTGCCACCAGCAGCCTTCTAGCGGGGCCCTACAATGAGCAGTTCTTC
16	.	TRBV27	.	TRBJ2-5	CASSALGQQIQETQYF	TGTGCCAGCAGTGCCCTCGGACAGCAGATCCAAGAGACCCAGTACTTC
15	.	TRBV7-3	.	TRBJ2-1	CASSPRVRGYNEQFF	TGTGCCAGCAGCCCCCGAGTTCGGGGGTACAATGAGCAGTTCTTC
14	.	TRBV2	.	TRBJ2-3	CASSSERAPDTQYF	TGTGCCAGCAGTTCGGAGCGGGCTCCAGATACGCAGTATTTT
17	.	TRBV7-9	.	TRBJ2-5	CASSLEAWGVVQETQYF	TGTGCCAGCAGCTTAGAGGCGTGGGGAGTGGTGCAAGAGACCCAGTACTTC
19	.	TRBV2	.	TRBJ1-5	CASTGAGHSSVYGNQPQHF	TGTGCCAGCACCGGGGCAGGGCACTCCTCCGTATATGGCAATCAGCCCCAGCATTTT
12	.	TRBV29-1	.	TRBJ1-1	CSVVRMNTEAFF	TGCAGCGTAGTCCGTATGAACACTGAAGCTTTCTTT
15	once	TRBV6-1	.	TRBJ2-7	CASSLLTGVSYEQYF	TGTGCCAGCAGTCTCCTCACGGGAGTCTCCTACGAGCAGTACTTC
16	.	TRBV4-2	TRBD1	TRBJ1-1	CASSQDFRQGAREAFF	TGTGCCAGCAGCCAAGATTTTAGGCAGGGGGCACGAGAAGCTTTCTTT
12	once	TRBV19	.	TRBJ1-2	CASSVAAYGYTF	TGTGCCAGTAGTGTGGCAGCCTATGGCTACACCTTC
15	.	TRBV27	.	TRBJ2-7	CASSFSRGVRDEQYF	TGTGCCAGCAGTTTCTCCCGAGGAGTTAGAGACGAGCAGTACTTC
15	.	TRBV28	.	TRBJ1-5	CASSFLRDTYQPQHF	TGTGCCAGCAGTTTCCTCCGGGACACATATCAGCCCCAGCATTTT
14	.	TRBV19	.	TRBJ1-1	CASSYAGSGTEAFF	TGTGCCAGTAGTTATGCAGGTTCGGGCACTGAAGCTTTCTTT
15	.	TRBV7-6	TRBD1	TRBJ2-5	CASSYTGTAKETQYF	TGTGCCAGCAGCTATACCGGGACAGCAAAAGAGACCCAGTACTTC